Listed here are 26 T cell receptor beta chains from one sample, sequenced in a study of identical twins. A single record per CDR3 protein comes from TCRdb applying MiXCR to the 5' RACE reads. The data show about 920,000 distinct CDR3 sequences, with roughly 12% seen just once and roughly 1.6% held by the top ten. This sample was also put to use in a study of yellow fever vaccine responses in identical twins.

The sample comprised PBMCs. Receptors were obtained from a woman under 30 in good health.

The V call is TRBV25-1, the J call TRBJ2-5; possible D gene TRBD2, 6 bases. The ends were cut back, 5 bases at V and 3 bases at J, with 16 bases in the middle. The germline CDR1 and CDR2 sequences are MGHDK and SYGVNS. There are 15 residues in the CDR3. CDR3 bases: TGTGCCAGCAGTCTTGGAGGGAGAGTGAAAGAGACCCAGTACTTC. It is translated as CASSLGGRVKETQYF.

DNA of the CDR3: TGCAGTGCTATCTTACGAAGCGCAACCTACGAGCAGTACTTC. This sequence encodes CSAILRSATYEQYF. The chain combines TRBV20-1 with TRBJ2-7; D remains unclear. Trimming pared 4 bases from V and 2 bases from J, leaving 15 bases between. The CDR3 covers 14 residues. The germline V gene has CDR1 DFQATT and CDR2 SNEGSKA (reference sequence).

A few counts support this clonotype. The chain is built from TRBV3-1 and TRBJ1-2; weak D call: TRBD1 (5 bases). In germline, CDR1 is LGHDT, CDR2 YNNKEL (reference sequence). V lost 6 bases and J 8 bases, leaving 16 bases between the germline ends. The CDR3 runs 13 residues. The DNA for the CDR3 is TGTGCCAGCAGAGACAGAAGGCCTGGGGGCTACACCTTC. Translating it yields CASRDRRPGGYTF.

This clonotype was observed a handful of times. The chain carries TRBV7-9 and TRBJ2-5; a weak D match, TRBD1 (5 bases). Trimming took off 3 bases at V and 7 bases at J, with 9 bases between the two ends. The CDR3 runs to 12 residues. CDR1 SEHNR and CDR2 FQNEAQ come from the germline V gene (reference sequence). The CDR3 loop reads CASSLGLWTQYF. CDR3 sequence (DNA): TGTGCCAGCAGCTTGGGGCTGTGGACCCAGTACTTC.

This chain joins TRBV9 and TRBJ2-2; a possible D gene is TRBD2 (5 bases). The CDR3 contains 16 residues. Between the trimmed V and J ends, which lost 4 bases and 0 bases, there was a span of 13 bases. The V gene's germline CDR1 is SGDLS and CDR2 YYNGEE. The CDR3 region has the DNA TGTGCCAGCAGCATAGGAGCGGACGCGAACACCGGGGAGCTGTTTTTT. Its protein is CASSIGADANTGELFF.

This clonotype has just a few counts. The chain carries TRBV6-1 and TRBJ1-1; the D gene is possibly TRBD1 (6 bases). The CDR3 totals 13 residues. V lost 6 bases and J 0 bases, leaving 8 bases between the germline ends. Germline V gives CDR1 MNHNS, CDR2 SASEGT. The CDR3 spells CASRDRMNTEAFF. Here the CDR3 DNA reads TGTGCCAGCAGGGACAGAATGAACACTGAAGCTTTCTTT.

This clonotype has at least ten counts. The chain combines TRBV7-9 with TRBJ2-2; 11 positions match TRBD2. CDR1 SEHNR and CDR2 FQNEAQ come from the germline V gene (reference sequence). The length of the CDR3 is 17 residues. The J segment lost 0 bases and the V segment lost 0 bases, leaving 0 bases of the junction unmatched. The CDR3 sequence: CASSLAGLAANTGELFF. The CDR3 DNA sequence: TGTGCCAGCAGCTTAGCGGGACTAGCGGCGAACACCGGGGAGCTGTTTTTT.

This CDR3 reads CASSLKAGVGNEQFF. The CDR3 DNA reads as TGTGCCAGCAGCTTAAAGGCGGGAGTGGGAAATGAGCAGTTCTTC. The chain carries TRBV7-3 and TRBJ2-1, with 7 bases lining up with TRBD2. Germline CDR1 reads SGHTA; CDR2 reads FQGTGA. This CDR3 region has 15 residues. V was pared by 1 base and J by 7 bases, with 7 bases of the junction left unmatched.

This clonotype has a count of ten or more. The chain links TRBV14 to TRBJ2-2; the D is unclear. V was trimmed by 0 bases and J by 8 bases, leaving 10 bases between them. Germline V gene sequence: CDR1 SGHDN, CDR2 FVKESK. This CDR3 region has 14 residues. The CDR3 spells CASSQDWPTGELFF. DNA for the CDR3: TGTGCCAGCAGCCAAGATTGGCCAACAGGGGAGCTGTTTTTT.

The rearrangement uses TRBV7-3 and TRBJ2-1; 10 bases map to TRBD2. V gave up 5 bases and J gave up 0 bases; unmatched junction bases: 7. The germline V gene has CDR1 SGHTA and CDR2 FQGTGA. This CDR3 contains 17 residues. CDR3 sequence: CASSPRSSGSSYNEQFF. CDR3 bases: TGTGCCAGCAGCCCTAGGTCTAGCGGGAGCTCCTACAATGAGCAGTTCTTC.

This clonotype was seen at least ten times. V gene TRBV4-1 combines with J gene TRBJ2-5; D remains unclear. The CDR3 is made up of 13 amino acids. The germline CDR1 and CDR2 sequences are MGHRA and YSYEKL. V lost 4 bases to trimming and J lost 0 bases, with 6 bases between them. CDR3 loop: CASSRVDQETQYF. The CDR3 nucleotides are TGCGCCAGCAGCCGGGTGGACCAAGAGACCCAGTACTTC.

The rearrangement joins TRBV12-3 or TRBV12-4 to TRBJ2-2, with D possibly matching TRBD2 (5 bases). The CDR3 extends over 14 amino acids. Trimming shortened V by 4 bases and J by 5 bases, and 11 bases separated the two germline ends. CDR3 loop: CASSSFSGTGELFF. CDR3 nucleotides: TGTGCCAGCAGTTCGTTTTCGGGAACCGGGGAGCTGTTTTTT.

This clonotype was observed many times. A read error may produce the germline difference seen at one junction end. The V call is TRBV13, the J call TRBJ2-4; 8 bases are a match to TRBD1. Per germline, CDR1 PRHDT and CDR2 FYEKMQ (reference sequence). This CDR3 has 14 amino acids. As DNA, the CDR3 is TGTGCCAGCAGCCTAGGACAGGGAAAAAACATTCAGTACTTC. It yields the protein CASSLGQGKNIQYF. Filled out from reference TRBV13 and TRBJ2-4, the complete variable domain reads AAGVIQSPRHLIKEKRETATLKCYPIPRHDTVYWYQQGPGQDPQFLISFYEKMQSDKGSIPDRFSAQQFSDYHSELNMSSLELGDSALYFCASSLGQGKNIQYFGAGTRLSVL.

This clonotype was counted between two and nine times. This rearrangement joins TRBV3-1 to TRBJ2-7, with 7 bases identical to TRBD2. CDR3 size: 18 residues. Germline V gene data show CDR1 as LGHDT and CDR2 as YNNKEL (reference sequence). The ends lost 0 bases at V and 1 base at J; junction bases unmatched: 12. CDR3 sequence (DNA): TGTGCCAGCAGCCAAGATGGAAGGGCGGGAGAATCATCCTACGAGCAGTACTTC. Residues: CASSQDGRAGESSYEQYF.

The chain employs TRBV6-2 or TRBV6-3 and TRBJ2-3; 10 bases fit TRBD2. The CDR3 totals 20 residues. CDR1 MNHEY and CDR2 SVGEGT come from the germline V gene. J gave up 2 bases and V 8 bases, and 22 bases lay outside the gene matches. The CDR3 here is CASGLSPAGGQGRNTDTQYF. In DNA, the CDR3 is TGTGCCAGCGGGCTCTCTCCAGCGGGGGGGCAAGGAAGGAACACAGATACGCAGTATTTT.

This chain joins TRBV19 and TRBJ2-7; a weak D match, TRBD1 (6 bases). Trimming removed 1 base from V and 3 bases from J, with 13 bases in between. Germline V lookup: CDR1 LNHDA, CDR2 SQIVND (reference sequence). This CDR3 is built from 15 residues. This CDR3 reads CASSIGTASYYEQYF. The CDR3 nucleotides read TGTGCCAGTAGTATAGGGACAGCAAGCTACTACGAGCAGTACTTC.

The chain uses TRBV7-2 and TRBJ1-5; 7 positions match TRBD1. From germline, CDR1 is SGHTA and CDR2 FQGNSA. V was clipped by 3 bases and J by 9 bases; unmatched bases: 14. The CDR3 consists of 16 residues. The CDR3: CASSLEGTAGSWPQHF. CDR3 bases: TGTGCCAGCAGCTTGGAAGGGACAGCCGGTTCTTGGCCCCAGCATTTT.

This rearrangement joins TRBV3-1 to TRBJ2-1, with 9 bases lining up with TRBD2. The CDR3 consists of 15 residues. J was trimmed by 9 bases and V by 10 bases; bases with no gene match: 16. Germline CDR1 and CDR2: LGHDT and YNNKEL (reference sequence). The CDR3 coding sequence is TGTGCCACCTCCCCTCTAGCGGGGAGGGCCGGTGAGCAGTTCTTC. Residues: CATSPLAGRAGEQFF.

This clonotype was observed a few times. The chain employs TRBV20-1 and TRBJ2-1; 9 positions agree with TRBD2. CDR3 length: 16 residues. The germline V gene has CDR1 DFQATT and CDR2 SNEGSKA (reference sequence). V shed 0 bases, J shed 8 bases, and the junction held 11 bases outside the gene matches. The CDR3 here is CSARDATAGGPYEQFF. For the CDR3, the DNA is TGCAGTGCTAGAGATGCAACTGCGGGAGGGCCCTATGAGCAGTTCTTC.

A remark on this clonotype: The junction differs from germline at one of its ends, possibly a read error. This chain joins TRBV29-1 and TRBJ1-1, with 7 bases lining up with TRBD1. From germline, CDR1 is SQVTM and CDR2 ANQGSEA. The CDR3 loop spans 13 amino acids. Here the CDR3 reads CSVAGQPNTEAFF. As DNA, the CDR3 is TGCAGCGTAGCGGGACAGCCGAACACTGAAGCTTTTTTT. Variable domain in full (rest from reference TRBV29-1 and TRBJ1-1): SAVISQKPSRDICQRGTSLTIQCQVDSQVTMMFWYRQQPGQSLTLIATANQGSEATYESGFVIDKFPISRPNLTFSTLTVSNMSPEDSSIYLCSVAGQPNTEAFFGQGTRLTVV.

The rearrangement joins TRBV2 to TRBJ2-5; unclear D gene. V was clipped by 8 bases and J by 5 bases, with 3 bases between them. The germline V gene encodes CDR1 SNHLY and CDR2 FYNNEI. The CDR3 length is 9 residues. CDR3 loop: CASSETQYF. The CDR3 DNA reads TGTGCCAGCTCCGAGACCCAGTACTTC. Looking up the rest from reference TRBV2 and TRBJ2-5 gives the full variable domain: EPEVTQTPSHQVTQMGQEVILRCVPISNHLYFYWYRQILGQKVEFLVSFYNNEISEKSEIFDDQFSVERPDGSNFTLKIRSTKLEDSAMYFCASSETQYFGPGTRLLVL.

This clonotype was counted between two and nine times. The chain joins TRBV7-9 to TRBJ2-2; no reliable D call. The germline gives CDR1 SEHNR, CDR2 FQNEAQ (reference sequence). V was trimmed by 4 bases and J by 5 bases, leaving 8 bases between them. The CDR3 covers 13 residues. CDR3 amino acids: CASSSIMTGELFF. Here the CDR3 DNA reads TGTGCCAGCAGCTCTATTATGACCGGGGAGCTGTTTTTT.

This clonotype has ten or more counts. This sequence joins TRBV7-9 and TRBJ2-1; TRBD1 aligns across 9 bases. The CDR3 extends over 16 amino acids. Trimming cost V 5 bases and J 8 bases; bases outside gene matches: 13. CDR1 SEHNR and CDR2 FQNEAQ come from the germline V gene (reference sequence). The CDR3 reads CASSPRGTGLFDEQFF. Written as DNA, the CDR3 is TGTGCCAGCAGCCCAAGGGGGACAGGGTTATTTGATGAGCAGTTCTTC.

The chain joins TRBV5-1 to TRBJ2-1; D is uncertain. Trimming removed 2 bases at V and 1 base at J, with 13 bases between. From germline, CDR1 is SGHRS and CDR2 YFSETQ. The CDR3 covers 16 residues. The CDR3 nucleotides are TGCGCCAGCAGCTTCAAGGGTCAACCTTCCTACAATGAGCAGTTCTTC. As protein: CASSFKGQPSYNEQFF. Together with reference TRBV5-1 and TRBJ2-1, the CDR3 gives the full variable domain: KAGVTQTPRYLIKTRGQQVTLSCSPISGHRSVSWYQQTPGQGLQFLFEYFSETQRNKGNFPGRFSGRQFSNSRSEMNVSTLELGDSALYLCASSFKGQPSYNEQFFGPGTRLTVL.

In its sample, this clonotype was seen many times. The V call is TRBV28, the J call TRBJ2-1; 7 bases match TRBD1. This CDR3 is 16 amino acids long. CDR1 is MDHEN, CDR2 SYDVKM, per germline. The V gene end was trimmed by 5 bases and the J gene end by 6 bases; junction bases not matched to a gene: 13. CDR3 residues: CASSTRTGSGVNEQFF. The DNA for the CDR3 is TGTGCCAGCAGTACGAGGACAGGTTCTGGCGTCAATGAGCAGTTCTTC.

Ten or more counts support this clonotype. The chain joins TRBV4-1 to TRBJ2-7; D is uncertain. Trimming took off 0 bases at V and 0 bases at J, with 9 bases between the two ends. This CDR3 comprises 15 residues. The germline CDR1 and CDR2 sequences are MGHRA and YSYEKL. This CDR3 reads CASSQEAETSYEQYF. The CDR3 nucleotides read TGCGCCAGCAGCCAAGAGGCAGAGACCTCCTACGAGCAGTACTTC.